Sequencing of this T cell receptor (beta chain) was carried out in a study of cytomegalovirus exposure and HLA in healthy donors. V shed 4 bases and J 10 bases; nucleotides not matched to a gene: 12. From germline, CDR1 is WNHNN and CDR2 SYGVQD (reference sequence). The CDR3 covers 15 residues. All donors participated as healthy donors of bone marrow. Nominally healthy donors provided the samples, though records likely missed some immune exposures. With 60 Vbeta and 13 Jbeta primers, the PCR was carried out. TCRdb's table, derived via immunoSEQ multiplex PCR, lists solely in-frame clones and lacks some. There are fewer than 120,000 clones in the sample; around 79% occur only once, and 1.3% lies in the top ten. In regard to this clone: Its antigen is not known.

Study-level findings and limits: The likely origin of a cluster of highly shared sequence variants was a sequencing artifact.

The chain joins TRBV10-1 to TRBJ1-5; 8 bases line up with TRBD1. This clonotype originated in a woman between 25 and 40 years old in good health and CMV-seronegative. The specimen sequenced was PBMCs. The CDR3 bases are TGCGCCAGCAGTGTAACAGGGGGTTCTTCCATTCCCCAGCATTTT. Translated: CASSVTGGSSIPQHF.